What follows are 11 T cell receptor beta chains derived from one specimen sequenced in a study of T-cell memory formation after mild COVID-19. Each CDR3 protein gets one entry after TCRdb re-called the 5' RACE reads with MiXCR. The repertoire includes hundreds of thousands of distinct CDR3 sequences, roughly 22% of them detected once, and around 7.7% sits in the top ten. The specimen was PBMCs or a T cell subset sorted from them (not recorded which). The receptors were gathered from an adult woman who had mild COVID-19 (a few samples of this study predate the infection). Cell type and time point are not known.

This clonotype was found a few times. The J gene is TRBJ2-1, the V gene TRBV7-8; D tentatively reads TRBD1 or TRBD2 (5 bases each). CDR1 SGHVS and CDR2 FQNEAQ come from the germline V gene. Trimming removed 2 bases from V and 1 base from J, with 15 bases in between. This CDR3 spans 17 amino acids. The CDR3 nucleotides read TGTGCCAGCAGCTTACATAGGGGACCCCCTTCCTACAATGAGCAGTTCTTC. Protein product: CASSLHRGPPSYNEQFF.

The J gene is TRBJ1-1, the V gene TRBV15; possibly TRBD1 for D (5 bases). The CDR3 has 15 residues. CDR1 is LNHNV and CDR2 is YYDKDF in the germline V gene (reference sequence). V was trimmed by 1 base and J by 6 bases, leaving 15 bases between them. This CDR3 reads CATSRGEGASAEAFF. The CDR3 nucleotides are TGTGCCACCAGCAGAGGGGAAGGGGCTAGCGCTGAAGCTTTCTTT.

In this sample, this clonotype turned up a few times. The gene calls are TRBV5-1 and TRBJ2-6, with 12 bases matching TRBD1. Germline V lookup: CDR1 SGHRS, CDR2 YFSETQ. The CDR3 totals 16 residues. V trimming: 5 bases; J trimming: 1 base; junction bases outside the gene matches: 1. This CDR3 is CASRGQGASGANVLTF. The CDR3 nucleotides read TGCGCCAGCAGGGGACAGGGGGCGTCTGGGGCCAACGTCCTGACTTTC.

The sample holds a few counts of this clonotype. The chain employs TRBV11-1 and TRBJ2-7, with 9 bases lining up with TRBD1. The length of the CDR3 is 15 residues. V lost 4 bases, J lost 3 bases, and 7 bases stayed unmatched. Per germline, CDR1 SGHAT and CDR2 FQDESV (reference sequence). In DNA, the CDR3 is TGTGCCAGCAGCTCCGGACAGGGGCCCCTCTACGAGCAGTACTTC. Protein: CASSSGQGPLYEQYF.

V gene TRBV9 combines with J gene TRBJ2-2, with 8 bases lining up with TRBD1. Germline CDR1 and CDR2: SGDLS and YYNGEE. V lost 4 bases, J lost 1 base, and 6 bases stayed unmatched. The CDR3 extends over 16 amino acids. CDR3 loop: CASSIGTGRNTGELFF. Here the CDR3 DNA reads TGTGCCAGCAGCATCGGGACAGGCCGGAACACCGGGGAGCTGTTTTTT.

This chain connects TRBV19 to TRBJ1-6; 7 bases map to TRBD1. V gave up 6 bases and J gave up 8 bases; unmatched junction bases: 7. CDR1 and CDR2 (germline): LNHDA, SQIVND (reference sequence). This CDR3 is 14 amino acids long. CDR3 sequence: CASRRTGVDSPLHF. The CDR3 DNA is TGTGCCAGTAGAAGAACAGGGGTGGATTCACCCCTCCACTTT.

The genes are TRBV15 and TRBJ2-5; 7 nucleotides match TRBD2. Germline lookup yields CDR1 LNHNV and CDR2 YYDKDF (reference sequence). This CDR3 contains 17 residues. The V segment lost 2 bases and the J segment 5 bases; nucleotides outside the gene matches: 14. The CDR3 region is CATSRKSGTWAGETQYF. The CDR3 nucleotides read TGTGCCACCAGCAGAAAGAGCGGGACCTGGGCGGGGGAGACCCAGTACTTC.

The table lists this clonotype with a few counts. The gene calls are TRBV6-5 and TRBJ2-5, with D uncertain. V was trimmed by 2 bases and J by 1 base, leaving 5 bases between them. This CDR3 spans 13 amino acids. In germline, CDR1 is MNHEY, CDR2 SVGAGI. This chain's CDR3 is CASSYRLQETQYF. CDR3 bases: TGTGCCAGCAGTTACCGCCTCCAAGAGACCCAGTACTTC.

This clonotype was detected only a few times. This chain connects TRBV20-1 to TRBJ2-1, with 12 bases fitting TRBD2. CDR1 is DFQATT, CDR2 SNEGSKA, per germline (reference sequence). Unmatched junction bases numbered 12, after V lost 3 bases and J lost 6 bases. This CDR3 contains 17 residues. The CDR3 nucleotides are TGCAGTGCTAGGGGACCCGCTCCGGGACTAGCGGGCAATGAGCAGTTCTTC. It encodes CSARGPAPGLAGNEQFF.

The table lists this clonotype with a few counts. The rearrangement links TRBV5-1 to TRBJ2-1; TRBD1 matches at 8 bases. J was trimmed by 5 bases and V by 0 bases; bases with no gene match: 7. The germline CDR1 and CDR2 sequences are SGHRS and YFSETQ. The CDR3 has 16 amino acids. The CDR3 DNA sequence: TGCGCCAGCAGCTTGGCCGCCAGGGGGCTAAACAATGAGCAGTTCTTC. This codes for CASSLAARGLNNEQFF.

This clonotype was detected a few times. The rearrangement uses TRBV12-3 or TRBV12-4 and TRBJ2-7; TRBD1 matches 9 bases. This CDR3 is 16 amino acids long. Trimming at V came to 3 bases and at J to 4 bases, leaving 10 bases not matched to a gene. The CDR3 here is CASSLPPGQGRYEQYF. The DNA for the CDR3 is TGTGCCAGCAGTTTGCCCCCGGGACAGGGAAGATACGAGCAGTACTTC.